The 24 T cell receptor beta chains listed next were all sequenced from one sample in a study of CD8+ T cells in alopecia areata. RNA extraction was followed by reverse transcription into cDNA, which acted as the sequencing template. Data came from immunoSEQ multiplex PCR; TCRdb stores just in-frame clones and leaves some out. The sample consists of over 200,000 clones, 64% of them appearing once. Regarding treatment: oral pan-JAK inhibitor, 5-10 mg twice daily. The input for sequencing was CD4+ T cells sorted from blood, taken at week 4, from a patient treated with tofacitinib. These receptors were taken from a human donor with alopecia areata.

The table lists this clone with a count of one. The chain recombines TRBV4-3 with TRBJ2-5; D is ambiguous. V was clipped by 0 bases and J by 2 bases, with 10 bases between them. CDR3 length: 15 residues. Germline CDR1 and CDR2: LGHNA and YSLEER. The CDR3 loop is CASSQDKRRQETQYF. In DNA, the CDR3 is TGCGCCAGCAGCCAAGATAAGCGCAGACAAGAGACCCAGTACTTC.

The J gene is TRBJ2-7, the V gene TRBV29-1, with a tentative D call TRBD1 (6 bases). V lost 3 bases and J lost 4, with 7 bases in between. Germline V gene data show CDR1 as SQVTM and CDR2 as ANQGSEA. The CDR3 has 11 residues. CDR3 residues: CSVEDSYEQYF. The CDR3 nucleotides read TGCAGCGTTGAGGACAGTTACGAGCAGTACTTC.

The table lists this clone with a count of one. The J gene is TRBJ1-6, the V gene TRBV15; 8 bases map to TRBD1. Germline values: CDR1 LNHNV, CDR2 YYDKDF (reference sequence). The CDR3 is 15 amino acids. V was clipped by 4 bases and J by 8 bases; unmatched bases: 7. The CDR3 DNA sequence: TGTGCCACCAGCATCCACAGGGGGAGAGATTCACCCCTCCACTTT. Protein sequence: CATSIHRGRDSPLHF.

V and J are TRBV5-1 and TRBJ1-1; 7 bases are shared with TRBD1. The CDR3 runs to 15 residues. From germline, CDR1 is SGHRS and CDR2 YFSETQ. The V segment lost 4 bases and the J segment 4 bases; nucleotides outside the gene matches: 10. CDR3 region: CASSITGDGGTEAFF. The CDR3 region has the DNA TGCGCCAGCAGCATAACAGGGGATGGCGGCACTGAAGCTTTCTTT.

The chain employs TRBV5-1 and TRBJ2-5; D might be TRBD1 or TRBD2, each matching 6 bases. The germline CDR1 and CDR2 sequences are SGHRS and YFSETQ. Trimming took off 0 bases at V and 5 bases at J, with 8 bases between the two ends. This CDR3 region has 13 residues. The CDR3 here is CASSLEGGETQYF. The DNA of the CDR3 is TGCGCCAGCAGCTTGGAAGGGGGGGAGACCCAGTACTTC.

The sample holds a few counts of this clone. The chain has TRBV27 and TRBJ2-7; 7 bases align to TRBD1. This CDR3 has 15 residues. Germline V CDR1 and CDR2: MNHEY, SMNVEV (reference sequence). V trimming: 5 bases; J trimming: 4 bases; junction bases outside the gene matches: 11. This CDR3 reads CASSSPGQSKYEQYF. The CDR3, as DNA: TGTGCCAGCAGTAGCCCGGGACAGAGTAAGTACGAGCAGTACTTC.

The sample holds a few counts of this clone. The chain carries TRBV5-1 and TRBJ2-7; perhaps TRBD1 as D (6 bases). CDR3 length: 15 residues. Trimming pared 0 bases from V and 2 bases from J, leaving 12 bases between. Germline CDR1 is SGHRS and CDR2 is YFSETQ. The CDR3 loop is CASSLVSGETYEQYF. CDR3 coding DNA: TGCGCCAGCAGCTTGGTCTCAGGGGAAACCTACGAGCAGTACTTC.

V gene TRBV25-1 combines with J gene TRBJ2-1, with a tentative D call TRBD1 (6 bases). The CDR3 totals 13 residues. V lost 2 bases, J lost 9 bases, and 11 bases lay in between. In germline, CDR1 is MGHDK, CDR2 SYGVNS. CDR3 coding DNA: TGTGCCAGCAGTGAAGGGGGCAGGGGTGAGCAGTTCTTC. Its translation: CASSEGGRGEQFF.

The chain uses TRBV15 and TRBJ1-1, with D possibly being TRBD1 (6 bases). Deletions cut 0 bases from V and 0 bases from J, with 14 bases between. Looked up from germline, CDR1 is LNHNV and CDR2 is YYDKDF (reference sequence). The CDR3 has 17 amino acids. For the CDR3, the DNA is TGTGCCACCAGCAGAGATGAAGCGAGACAGGTGAACACTGAAGCTTTCTTT. Protein: CATSRDEARQVNTEAFF.

V is TRBV5-4 and J is TRBJ2-1; a weak D match, TRBD1 (5 bases). V gave up 4 bases and J gave up 4 bases, with 15 bases separating them. The CDR3 is 15 amino acids. Germline values: CDR1 SGHNT, CDR2 YYREEE (reference sequence). The CDR3: CASSAYGGAYNEQFF. In nucleotides, the CDR3 is TGTGCCAGCAGCGCCTACGGTGGGGCATACAATGAGCAGTTCTTC.

This clone was seen once. The V and J genes are TRBV18 and TRBJ1-1; TRBD1 matches at 9 bases. Per the germline V gene, CDR1 is KGHSH and CDR2 is LQKENI. The CDR3 spans 15 residues. V shed 0 bases and J 4 bases; nucleotides not matched to a gene: 3. This CDR3 reads CASSPPDRGSTEAFF. CDR3 coding DNA: TGTGCCAGCTCACCACCGGACAGGGGAAGCACTGAAGCTTTCTTT.

The chain uses TRBV6-1 and TRBJ2-1; 9 bases match TRBD2. The CDR3 has 12 amino acids. The V gene end was trimmed by 6 bases and the J gene end by 14 bases; junction bases not matched to a gene: 8. Germline values: CDR1 MNHNS, CDR2 SASEGT. CDR3 sequence (DNA): TGTGCCAGCAGGGGCGGGACTAGCTTGGAGTTCTTC. Translating it yields CASRGGTSLEFF.

The chain combines TRBV7-2 with TRBJ1-4; no definite D call. This CDR3 contains 15 residues. Germline V lookup: CDR1 SGHTA, CDR2 FQGNSA. Trimming stripped 0 bases from V and 3 bases from J, with 8 bases between. The CDR3 coding sequence is TGTGCCAGCAGCTTAGCCATCCTTCCTAATGAAAAACTGTTTTTT. It specifies CASSLAILPNEKLFF.

Only a few counts were recorded for this clone. The J gene is TRBJ2-1, the V gene TRBV29-1, with TRBD2 matching over 9 bases. The germline CDR1 and CDR2 sequences are SQVTM and ANQGSEA. This CDR3 has 16 amino acids. J lost 4 bases, V lost 7 bases, and 14 bases had no gene match. CDR3 coding DNA: TGCAGCGCGCATCTTTCTGGCGGGGGGGCATACAATGAGCAGTTCTTC. Translation: CSAHLSGGGAYNEQFF.

The rearrangement uses TRBV2 and TRBJ2-3; D unresolved. V was clipped by 2 bases and J by 1 base, with 7 bases between them. Germline CDR1 reads SNHLY; CDR2 reads FYNNEI. CDR3 length: 14 amino acids. The CDR3: CASSELRGTDTQYF. CDR3 nucleotides: TGTGCCAGCAGTGAACTCCGTGGCACAGATACGCAGTATTTT.

This clone is a singleton in its sample. The CDR3 loop is CASSNDRGGNTIYF. The DNA of the CDR3 is TGTGCCAGCAGCAATGACAGGGGCGGAAACACCATATATTTT. V usage is TRBV9 and J usage is TRBJ1-3, with 8 nucleotides matching TRBD1. Germline lookup yields CDR1 SGDLS and CDR2 YYNGEE. CDR3 length equals 14 residues. Trimming cost V 4 bases and J 4 bases; bases outside gene matches: 4.

V gene TRBV29-1 combines with J gene TRBJ2-3; maybe TRBD1 (6 bases). The CDR3 runs 13 residues. Trimming shortened V by 8 bases and J by 8 bases, and 20 bases separated the two germline ends. Germline V CDR1 and CDR2: SQVTM, ANQGSEA. The CDR3 spells CSQVGNEGVTQYF. As DNA, the CDR3 is TGCAGCCAGGTCGGGAATGAGGGGGTTACGCAGTATTTT.

J is TRBJ1-1 and V is TRBV20-1; D might be TRBD1 (5 bases). In germline, CDR1 is DFQATT, CDR2 SNEGSKA (reference sequence). There are 11 residues in the CDR3. The germline V and J ends were trimmed by 1 base and 12 bases, with 12 bases remaining between them. CDR3: CSARVGGGPFF. The CDR3 region has the DNA TGCAGTGCTAGAGTTGGGGGTGGGCCTTTCTTT.

This clone was observed a few times. The chain recombines TRBV30 with TRBJ1-2; TRBD1 agrees at 7 bases. The CDR3 is 12 residues long. V lost 0 bases, J lost 13 bases, and 8 bases stayed unmatched. Germline V CDR1 and CDR2: GTSNPN, SVGIG (reference sequence). Written as DNA, the CDR3 is TGTGCCTGGAGTGTAGGGGGCAGACCCCCCACCTTC. Protein product: CAWSVGGRPPTF.

The CDR3, as DNA: TGTGCCAGCAGCTTAAGCTCTTCGGCCGCTGAGCAGTACTTC. Translating it yields CASSLSSSAAEQYF. The V gene is TRBV7-2, the J gene TRBJ2-7; D unclear. CDR1 SGHTA and CDR2 FQGNSA come from the germline V gene. Deletions cut 2 bases from V and 7 bases from J, with 15 bases between. The CDR3 covers 14 residues.

The chain couples TRBV15 to TRBJ1-2; 8 positions agree with TRBD1. CDR3 length: 14 residues. Trimming cost V 0 bases and J 8 bases; bases outside gene matches: 5. Germline V CDR1 and CDR2: LNHNV, YYDKDF (reference sequence). The CDR3 loop is CATSREDRVGGYTF. CDR3 in DNA: TGTGCCACCAGCAGAGAGGACAGGGTAGGAGGCTACACCTTC.

The V call is TRBV23-1, the J call TRBJ2-3; TRBD1 might be the D (6 bases). TRBV23-1 is reported as an ORF; its role is uncertain. There are 12 residues in the CDR3. V dropped 9 bases and J dropped 4 bases, with 11 bases sitting between them. Here the CDR3 reads CASFRGADTQYF. The CDR3 coding sequence is TGCGCCAGTTTCAGGGGCGCAGATACGCAGTATTTT.

The chain uses TRBV20-1 and TRBJ1-1; D call uncertain. The CDR3 runs to 8 residues. The V end lost 6 bases, the J end lost 5 bases, and 1 base lay between the germline ends. CDR1 is DFQATT, CDR2 SNEGSKA, per germline (reference sequence). The CDR3 loop reads CSATEAFF. The CDR3 nucleotides read TGCAGTGCAACTGAAGCTTTCTTT.

This clone was seen just once. The rearrangement joins TRBV4-1 to TRBJ1-2; D is ambiguous. Germline CDR1 and CDR2: MGHRA and YSYEKL. V was clipped by 2 bases and J by 4 bases, with 17 bases between them. The CDR3 spans 16 residues. The CDR3 DNA is TGCGCCAGCAGCCAACCTACTCAGGCCTTGAGCTATGGCTACACCTTC. This gives the protein CASSQPTQALSYGYTF.